These T cell receptor beta chains were read from a single sample in a study of T cell responses to AZD1222 COVID-19 vaccine. The protocol was immunoSEQ multiplex PCR, while the TCRdb copy is restricted to in-frame clones and leaves out a portion. The data contain some 120,000 clones, around nine tenths of them singletons. Sequencing used peripheral blood, obtained on day 0 of AZD1222 vaccination. The receptor source for this set is an adult in good health. Both conserved end residues are part of each CDR3. D genes are given only for firm matches. Expanded clones are given a class, and other clones once, few, many or no size at all.

TRBJ1-2	-	TRBV14	-	TGTGCCAGCAGCCAAGTTTCCAGCTATGGCTACACCTTC	CASSQVSSYGYTF
TRBJ2-1	TRBD2	TRBV23-1	-	TGCGCCAGCAGCGAAGCGGGAGAAGAGCAGACTTCCTACAATGAGCAGTTCTTC	CASSEAGEEQTSYNEQFF
TRBJ1-3	-	TRBV7-8	-	TGTGCCAGCAGCTTAAATGTTGGAAACACCATATATTTT	CASSLNVGNTIYF
TRBJ1-3	-	TRBV15	-	TGTGCCACCAGCAGAGCAACGCCCAGGGGCGGAAACACCATATATTTT	CATSRATPRGGNTIYF
TRBJ1-4	-	TRBV19	-	TGTGCCAGTAGTACTGGGTCCAGCAGGGAAAAACTGTTTTTT	CASSTGSSREKLFF
TRBJ1-5	-	TRBV5-6	-	TGTGCCAGCAGCTTAGGGCAGGTCCTTCATAGCAATCAGCCCCAGCATTTT	CASSLGQVLHSNQPQHF
TRBJ1-6	-	TRBV9	-	TGTGCCAGCAGCGTAGGGGGGTCCTCACCCCTCCACTTT	CASSVGGSSPLHF
TRBJ2-5	TRBD2	TRBV3-1/TRBV3-2	-	TGTGCCAGCAGCCAAGTAACGGCGGGAGGGCCCCGAGAGACCCAGTACTTC	CASSQVTAGGPRETQYF
TRBJ1-6	-	TRBV6-5	-	TGTGCCAGCAGTTACCGGCAAGTCAGTAATTCACCCCTCCACTTT	CASSYRQVSNSPLHF
TRBJ2-1	-	TRBV7-9	-	TGTGCCAGCAACCCCCGTCGGAGTGGTAGCTACAATGAGCAGTTCTTC	CASNPRRSGSYNEQFF
TRBJ2-1	-	TRBV25-1	-	TGTGCCAGCAGTGAACGGGACGGTCGCTCCTACAATGAGCAGTTCTTC	CASSERDGRSYNEQFF
TRBJ1-4	TRBD1	TRBV15	-	TGTGCCACCAGCAGAGCTTCACAGGGGGATGAAAAACTGTTTTTT	CATSRASQGDEKLFF
TRBJ2-3	-	TRBV27	-	TGTGCCAGCAGTCTCCTGGGACGGCCTGATACGCAGTATTTT	CASSLLGRPDTQYF
TRBJ2-7	TRBD1	TRBV30	-	TGTGCCTGGAGTATAGGGACAGGTCCAACCTACGAGCAGTACTTC	CAWSIGTGPTYEQYF
TRBJ1-1	-	TRBV4-1	-	TGCGCCAGCAGAATTAACATCGGGGGCGGGACTGAAGCTTTCTTT	CASRINIGGGTEAFF
TRBJ1-6	TRBD1	TRBV6-5	-	TGTGCCAGCAGTCAGGGACAGATTAATTCACCCCTCCACTTT	CASSQGQINSPLHF
TRBJ1-4	-	TRBV5-6	-	TGTGCCAGCAGCTTCGACGGGGGGGAAAAACTGTTTTTT	CASSFDGGEKLFF
TRBJ2-7	TRBD1	TRBV5-6	-	TGTGCCAGCAGCTCGGGACAGGGAGGCTCCTACGAGCAGTACTTC	CASSSGQGGSYEQYF
TRBJ1-6	TRBD1	TRBV28	-	TGTGCCAGCAGTCCAGGGACAGCGAAGCCCCTCCACTTT	CASSPGTAKPLHF
TRBJ1-2	-	TRBV5-4	-	TGTGCCAGCAGCTTGGAGGTGGCACACAGGGCGGGCTACACCTTC	CASSLEVAHRAGYTF
TRBJ2-5	TRBD2	TRBV19	-	TGTGCCAGTAGTAGCCCGGCGGCGGGAGGGACGGAGACCCAGTACTTC	CASSSPAAGGTETQYF
TRBJ1-5	TRBD1	TRBV28	-	TGTGCCAGCAGTCCCAGACAGGGATCCCACCGGCCCCAGCATTTT	CASSPRQGSHRPQHF
TRBJ1-6	-	TRBV5-4	few	TGTGCCAGCAGCTTGAAAACGGGCACAAATTCACCCCTCCACTTT	CASSLKTGTNSPLHF
TRBJ1-4	-	TRBV2	-	TGTGCCAGCAGTGACGAGGGAGAAAAACTGTTTTTT	CASSDEGEKLFF
TRBJ1-5	TRBD1	TRBV30	-	TGTGCCTGGAGTGGACAGGGGGATCAGCCCCAGCATTTT	CAWSGQGDQPQHF
TRBJ1-2	-	TRBV12-3/TRBV12-4	-	TGTGCCAGCAGCTCCAAACCCAGCTATGGCTACACCTTC	CASSSKPSYGYTF
TRBJ2-7	-	TRBV18	-	TGTGCCAGCTCACCAAAAGAGGAGCAGTACTTC	CASSPKEEQYF
TRBJ2-1	-	TRBV7-2	-	TGTGCCAGCAGCTTATTAAGTAGAGGGGGGGAAAACAATGAGCAGTTCTTC	CASSLLSRGGENNEQFF
TRBJ2-2	TRBD2	TRBV19	-	TGTGCCAGTAGTATTCTAGCGGGAGAAAGTTTCCCCGGGGAGCTGTTTTTT	CASSILAGESFPGELFF
TRBJ2-6	-	TRBV11-2	-	TGTGCCAGCAGCTCAGATACCTCTGGGGCCAACGTCCTGACTTTC	CASSSDTSGANVLTF
TRBJ2-7	-	TRBV9	once	TGTGCCAGCAGCGTAGCGGAAGGGCCCTACGAGCAGTACTTC	CASSVAEGPYEQYF
TRBJ1-4	-	TRBV6-5	-	TGTGCCAGCAGACCTGCCGTGAGAACTAATGAAAAACTGTTTTTT	CASRPAVRTNEKLFF
TRBJ1-5	TRBD1	TRBV7-8	-	TGTGCCAGCAGCCCGGGACAGCCGCTAGCGCCCCAGCATTTT	CASSPGQPLAPQHF
TRBJ2-7	-	TRBV28	few	TGTGCCAGCAGTTTAGAGAGGGCCCCATTCTACGAGCAGTACTTC	CASSLERAPFYEQYF
TRBJ2-3	-	TRBV24-1	-	TGTGCCACCAGTGACCGGACGGGCACAGATACGCAGTATTTT	CATSDRTGTDTQYF
TRBJ2-1	-	TRBV3-1/TRBV3-2	-	TGTGCCAGCAGCCTGCTGGCTAGCGATGAGCAGTTCTTC	CASSLLASDEQFF
TRBJ2-1	TRBD1	TRBV11-3	-	TGTGCCAGCAGCTTACGGGGACAGGGAATGGGCAATGAGCAGTTCTTC	CASSLRGQGMGNEQFF
TRBJ1-3	-	TRBV7-2	-	TGTGCCAGCAGCTTAAGCAGGGCACACTCTGGAAACACCATATATTTT	CASSLSRAHSGNTIYF
TRBJ2-1	TRBD2	TRBV27	-	TGTGCTAGGCGCGGGGGGGCCCTCCATGAGCAGTTCTTC	CARRGGALHEQFF
TRBJ1-2	-	TRBV7-2	-	TGTGCCAGCAGCTTAAGGACGGACTATGGCTACACCTTC	CASSLRTDYGYTF
TRBJ2-6	-	TRBV7-3	-	TGTGCCAGCAGCTTAAGGGGAAGTAGCTCTGGGGCCAACGTCCTGACTTTC	CASSLRGSSSGANVLTF